The rows below give T cell receptor beta chains drawn from one sample of a study of cytomegalovirus exposure and HLA in healthy donors. TCRdb's copy holds only in-frame clones and misses some; the assay was immunoSEQ multiplex PCR. The sample has about 180,000 clones, more than 75% seen once. Sequencing used PBMCs. These receptor sequences come from a woman aged 25 to 39 in good health and CMV-seronegative. Each CDR3 is given with its conserved first and last residue. D genes are given only for firm matches. A row's size may be missing; if present it is once, few, many or a size class.

D gene	V gene	J gene	clone size	CDR3 DNA	CDR3 protein
.	TRBV6-1	TRBJ1-1	.	TGTGCCAGCAGTGAAGCGCTCGCGGTCACTGAAGCTTTCTTT	CASSEALAVTEAFF
.	TRBV6-5	TRBJ1-2	few	TGTGCCAGCAGCAGGGCATCGGATGGCTACACCTTC	CASSRASDGYTF
.	TRBV9	TRBJ2-7	few	TGTGCCAGCAGCGTAGTGGACAGCTCCTACGAGCAGTACTTC	CASSVVDSSYEQYF
.	TRBV27	TRBJ1-5	.	TGTGCCAGCAGTTTAAAGGGGTTAGGGTATCAGCCCCAGCATTTT	CASSLKGLGYQPQHF
.	TRBV30	TRBJ2-3	.	TGTGCCTGGAGCCAGGGGGATACGCAGTATTTT	CAWSQGDTQYF
TRBD2	TRBV2	TRBJ2-3	once	TGTGCCAGCAGTAATCGCGGGGGGGCCTCAGATACGCAGTATTTT	CASSNRGGASDTQYF
.	TRBV10-3	TRBJ2-1	.	TGTGCCATCAGTGACACTAGCATTGAGCAGTTCTTC	CAISDTSIEQFF
.	TRBV25-1	TRBJ1-4	.	TGTGCCAGCAGTGAATTCTCCGGTTTCGGAACTAATGAAAAACTGTTTTTT	CASSEFSGFGTNEKLFF
.	TRBV19	TRBJ2-3	.	TGTGCCAGCTCCACGACTAGCACAGATACGCAGTATTTT	CASSTTSTDTQYF
.	TRBV29-1	TRBJ2-5	.	TGCAGCGTTGCCCGGGACTCCCGGGCCCAAGAGACCCAGTACTTC	CSVARDSRAQETQYF
.	TRBV19	TRBJ2-6	.	TGTGCCAGTAGTCTAAAGAGGCCTGGGGCCAACGTCCTGACTTTC	CASSLKRPGANVLTF
TRBD2	TRBV4-2	TRBJ2-3	.	TGTGCCAGCAGCCAAGAGACTAGCGGGGGCTCAGATACGCAGTATTTT	CASSQETSGGSDTQYF
TRBD1	TRBV2	TRBJ1-1	.	TGTGCCAGCACAGACAGGGAGAACACTGAAGCTTTCTTT	CASTDRENTEAFF
TRBD1	TRBV9	TRBJ2-1	.	TGTGCCAGCAGCGCGAGCCTCGGACAGGAACTAAACAATGAGCAGTTCTTC	CASSASLGQELNNEQFF
TRBD2	TRBV6-5	TRBJ2-1	.	TGTGCCAGCAGTTCCCTACTAGCGGGGGGTTGGAATGAGCAGTTCTTC	CASSSLLAGGWNEQFF
.	TRBV2	TRBJ2-2	.	TGTGCCACCACGCCGCGAGGCACCGGGGAGCTGTTTTTT	CATTPRGTGELFF
.	TRBV25-1	TRBJ1-1	.	TGTGCCAGCAGTGAAGAGGTTCACACTGAAGCTTTCTTT	CASSEEVHTEAFF
.	TRBV6-6	TRBJ1-5	.	TGTGCCAGCAGTTACACTTACAATCAGCCCCAGCATTTT	CASSYTYNQPQHF
.	TRBV14	TRBJ2-1	.	TGTGCCAGCAGCCAAGAGTCAGGGTTTAGCAATGAGCAGTTCTTC	CASSQESGFSNEQFF
.	TRBV7-8	TRBJ1-5	.	TGTGCCAGCAGCTTAAACGCGCGTGTCGGGGTTGATCAGCCCCAGCATTTT	CASSLNARVGVDQPQHF
TRBD2	TRBV5-1	TRBJ2-1	.	TGCGCCAGCAGCTTGGTAGGGACTAGCGCCAATGAGCAGTTCTTC	CASSLVGTSANEQFF
TRBD2	TRBV7-8	TRBJ2-7	.	TGTGCCAGCAGCGAGGAGTCGTTTAGCGGGTTACGCTACGAGCAGTACTTC	CASSEESFSGLRYEQYF
TRBD1	TRBV5-5	TRBJ1-6	few	TGTGCCAGCAGCTCGCCGATGACAGGGCTTACGTATCCACCCCTCCACTTT	CASSSPMTGLTYPPLHF
.	TRBV15	TRBJ2-3	.	TGTGCCACCAGCACAAAACCGACTAGCACAGATACGCAGTATTTT	CATSTKPTSTDTQYF
.	TRBV27	TRBJ1-6	few	TGTGCCAGCAGTTACAGGGTTGGGAATTCACCCCTCCACTTT	CASSYRVGNSPLHF